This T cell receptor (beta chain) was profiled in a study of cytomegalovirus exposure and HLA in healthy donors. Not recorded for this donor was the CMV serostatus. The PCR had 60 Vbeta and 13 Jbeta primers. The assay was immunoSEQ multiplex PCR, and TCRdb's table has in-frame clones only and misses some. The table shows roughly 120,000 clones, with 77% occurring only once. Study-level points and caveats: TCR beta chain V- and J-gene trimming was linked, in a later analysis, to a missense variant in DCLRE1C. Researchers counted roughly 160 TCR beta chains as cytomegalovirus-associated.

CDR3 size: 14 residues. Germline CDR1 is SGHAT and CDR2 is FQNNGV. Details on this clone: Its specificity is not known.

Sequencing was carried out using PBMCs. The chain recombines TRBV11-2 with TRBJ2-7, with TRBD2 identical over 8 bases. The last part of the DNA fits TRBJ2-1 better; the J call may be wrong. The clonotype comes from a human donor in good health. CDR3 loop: CASRREDLRGEQFF. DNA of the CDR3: TGTGCCAGCCGGCGGGAGGACCTTCGTGGTGAGCAGTTCTTC.